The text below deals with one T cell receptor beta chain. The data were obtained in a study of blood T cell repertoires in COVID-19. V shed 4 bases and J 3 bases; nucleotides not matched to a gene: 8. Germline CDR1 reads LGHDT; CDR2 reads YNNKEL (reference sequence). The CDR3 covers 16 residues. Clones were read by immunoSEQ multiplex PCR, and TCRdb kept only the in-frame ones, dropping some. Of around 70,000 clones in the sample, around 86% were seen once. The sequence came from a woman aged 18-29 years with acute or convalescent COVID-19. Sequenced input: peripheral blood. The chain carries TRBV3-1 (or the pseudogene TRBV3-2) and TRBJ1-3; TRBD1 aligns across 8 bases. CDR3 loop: CASSLRTGHNGNTIYF. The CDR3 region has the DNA TGTGCCAGCAGCCTTAGGACAGGGCATAATGGAAACACCATATATTTT.